This record concerns one TCR beta chain sequence. This sample was taken from a study of T-cell reconstitution after alpha-beta-depleted transplantation in children. As it was prepared, the TCRbeta library received unique molecular identifiers. TCRdb re-called the PCR reads through MiXCR, storing one row per CDR3 protein. Of about 90,000 distinct CDR3 sequences detected, less than 20% appear once; the ten largest clones hold around a fifth. The CDR3 covers 12 residues. Germline-derived CDR1 and CDR2 are MNHEY and SVGAGI. Trimming took off 6 bases at V and 6 bases at J, with 10 bases between the two ends.

Sequenced material: PBMCs, mostly from graft donor cells, taken 180 days after TCRalphabeta/CD19-depleted stem cell transplant. The chain uses TRBV6-5 and TRBJ2-3; D is uncertain. The sequence came from a male patient aged 2-15 years who had a stem cell transplant for acute lymphoblastic leukemia, so the T cells may come from the graft donor. The CDR3 spells CASRSPQDTQYF. The DNA for the CDR3 is TGTGCCAGCAGGTCCCCACAGGATACGCAGTATTTT.